Sequencing of this TCR beta chain was carried out in a study of shared clonotypes between healthy human individuals. Comments on this clone: The antigen is unknown. Within the sample, other DNA sequences also encode this same CDR3.

Germline V gene lookup returns CDR1 GTSNPN and CDR2 SVGIG (reference sequence). The CDR3 contains 14 residues. J was trimmed by 2 bases and V by 4 bases; bases with no gene match: 4. Study-level findings and limits: When naive CD4 clonotypes were compared across a few donors, around 5% were shared.

Method: immunoSEQ multiplex PCR; TCRdb's copy keeps in-frame clones and lacks some. Of roughly 2,500,000 clones in the sample, 90% to 95% were seen once. The receptor was derived from a man aged 18 to 30 in good health. Some clones in this sample may be carry-over from other donors' samples. Sequences were obtained from naive CD4+ T cells from PBMCs. Documented subset: CD45RA+ positively selected. The genes are TRBV30 and TRBJ2-1; 8 bases are shared with TRBD2. DNA for the CDR3: TGTGCCTGGACTAGCGGGTCCCCCTACAATGAGCAGTTCTTC. Translated, it gives CAWTSGSPYNEQFF.